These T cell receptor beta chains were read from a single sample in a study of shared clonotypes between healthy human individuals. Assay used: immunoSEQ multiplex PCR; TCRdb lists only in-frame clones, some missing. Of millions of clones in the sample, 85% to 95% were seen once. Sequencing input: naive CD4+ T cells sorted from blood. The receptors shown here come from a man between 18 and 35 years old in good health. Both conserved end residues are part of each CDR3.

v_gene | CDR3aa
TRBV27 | CASSLSMKRTTNTEAFF
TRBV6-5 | CASSPGLAAYNEQFF
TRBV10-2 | CASSVGASNQPQHF
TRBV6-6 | CASSYPRGSQETQYF
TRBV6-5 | CASSPSDRGNQPQHF
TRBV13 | CASSLAPQSGPFRGHTGELFF
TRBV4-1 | CASKRGPISYGYTF
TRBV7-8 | CASTLRTGRNEKLFF
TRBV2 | CASRIAGAGDTQYF
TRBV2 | CASKLEAHEQFF
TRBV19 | CASSKDRLNQPQHF
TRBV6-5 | CASSQSATPGNTIYF